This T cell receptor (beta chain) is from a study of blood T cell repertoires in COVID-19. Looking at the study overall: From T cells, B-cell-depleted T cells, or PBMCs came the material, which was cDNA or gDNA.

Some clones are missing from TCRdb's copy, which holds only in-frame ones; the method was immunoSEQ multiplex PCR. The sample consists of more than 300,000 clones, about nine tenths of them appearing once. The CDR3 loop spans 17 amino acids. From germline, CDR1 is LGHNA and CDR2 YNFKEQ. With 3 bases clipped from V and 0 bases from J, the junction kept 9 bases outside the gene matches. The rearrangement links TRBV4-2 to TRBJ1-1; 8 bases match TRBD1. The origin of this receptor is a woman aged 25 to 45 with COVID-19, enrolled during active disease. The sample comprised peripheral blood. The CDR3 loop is CASSHNRGFLLNTEAFF. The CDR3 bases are TGTGCCAGCAGCCATAACAGGGGGTTCCTACTGAACACTGAAGCTTTCTTT.